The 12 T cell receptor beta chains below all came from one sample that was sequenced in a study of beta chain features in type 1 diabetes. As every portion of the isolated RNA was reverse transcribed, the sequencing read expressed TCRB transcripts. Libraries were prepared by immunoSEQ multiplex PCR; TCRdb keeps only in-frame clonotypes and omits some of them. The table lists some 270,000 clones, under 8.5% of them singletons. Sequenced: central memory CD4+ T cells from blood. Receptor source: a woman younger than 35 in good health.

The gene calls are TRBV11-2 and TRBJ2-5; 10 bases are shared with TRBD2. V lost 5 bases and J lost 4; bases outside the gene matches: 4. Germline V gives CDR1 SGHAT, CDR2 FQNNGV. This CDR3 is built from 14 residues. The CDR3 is CASSERLAGETQYF. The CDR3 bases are TGTGCCAGCAGCGAGCGACTAGCGGGAGAGACCCAGTACTTC.

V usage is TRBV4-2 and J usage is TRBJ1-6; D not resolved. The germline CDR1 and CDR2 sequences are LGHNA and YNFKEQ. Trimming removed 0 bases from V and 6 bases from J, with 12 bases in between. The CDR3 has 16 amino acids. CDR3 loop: CASSQDNQAFNSPLHF. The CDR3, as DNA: TGTGCCAGCAGCCAAGATAACCAGGCATTTAATTCACCCCTCCACTTT.

CDR3 amino acids: CASSPWASGPTDTQYF. For the CDR3, the DNA is TGTGCCAGCAGCCCGTGGGCTAGCGGACCCACAGATACGCAGTATTTT. The V gene is TRBV14, the J gene TRBJ2-3, with 7 bases identical to TRBD2. Per germline, CDR1 SGHDN and CDR2 FVKESK. The CDR3 contains 16 residues. The J segment lost 2 bases and the V segment lost 4 bases, leaving 9 bases of the junction unmatched.

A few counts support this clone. CDR3 amino acids: CATKRTEAFF. CDR3 DNA: TGTGCCACCAAGAGGACTGAAGCTTTCTTT. The chain couples TRBV30 to TRBJ1-1; D remains unclear. The CDR3 totals 10 residues. The ends were cut back, 8 bases at V and 5 bases at J, with 9 bases in the middle. CDR1 GTSNPN and CDR2 SVGIG come from the germline V gene (reference sequence). The full variable domain, completed using reference TRBV30 and TRBJ1-1, is SQTIHQWPATLVQPVGSPLSLECTVEGTSNPNLYWYRQAAGRGLQLLFYSVGIGQISSEVPQNLSASRPQDRQFILSSKKLLLSDSGFYLCATKRTEAFFGQGTRLTVV.

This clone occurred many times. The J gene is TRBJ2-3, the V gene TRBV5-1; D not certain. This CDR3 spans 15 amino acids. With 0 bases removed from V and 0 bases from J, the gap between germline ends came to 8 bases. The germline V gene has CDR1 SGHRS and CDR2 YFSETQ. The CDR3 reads CASSLESLSTDTQYF. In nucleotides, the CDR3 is TGCGCCAGCAGCTTGGAATCGCTGAGCACAGATACGCAGTATTTT.

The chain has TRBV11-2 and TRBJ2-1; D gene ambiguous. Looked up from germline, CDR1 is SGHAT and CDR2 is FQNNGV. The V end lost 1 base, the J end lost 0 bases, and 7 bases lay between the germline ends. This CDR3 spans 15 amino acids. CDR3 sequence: CASSLVTGSYNEQFF. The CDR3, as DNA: TGTGCCAGCAGCTTAGTGACTGGCTCCTACAATGAGCAGTTCTTC.

CDR3 sequence reads: CASSPLEAGYTF. The CDR3 nucleotides are TGTGCCAGCAGCCCCCTCGAGGCGGGCTACACCTTC. The genes are TRBV5-4 and TRBJ1-2; D gene uncertain. The V end was cut by 4 bases, the J end by 8 bases, with 12 bases between. CDR1 is SGHNT and CDR2 is YYREEE in the germline V gene (reference sequence). CDR3 size: 12 residues.

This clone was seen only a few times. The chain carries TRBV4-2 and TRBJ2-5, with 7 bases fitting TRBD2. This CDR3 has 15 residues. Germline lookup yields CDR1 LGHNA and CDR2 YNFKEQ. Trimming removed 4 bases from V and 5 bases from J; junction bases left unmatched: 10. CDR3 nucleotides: TGTGCCAGCAGCCCTCGGACTAGTTCTGTGGAGACCCAGTACTTC. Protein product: CASSPRTSSVETQYF.

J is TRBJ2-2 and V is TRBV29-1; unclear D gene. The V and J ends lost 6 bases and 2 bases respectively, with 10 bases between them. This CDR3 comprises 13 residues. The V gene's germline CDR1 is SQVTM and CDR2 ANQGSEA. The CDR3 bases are TGCAGCGTATCGAGTGTAAACACCGGGGAGCTGTTTTTT. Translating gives CSVSSVNTGELFF.

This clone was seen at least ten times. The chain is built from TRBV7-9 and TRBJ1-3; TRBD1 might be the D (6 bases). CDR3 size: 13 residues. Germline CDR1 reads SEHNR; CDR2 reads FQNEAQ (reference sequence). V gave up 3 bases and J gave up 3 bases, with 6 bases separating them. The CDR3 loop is CASSFRGGNTIYF. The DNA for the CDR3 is TGTGCCAGCAGCTTCAGGGGTGGAAACACCATATATTTT.

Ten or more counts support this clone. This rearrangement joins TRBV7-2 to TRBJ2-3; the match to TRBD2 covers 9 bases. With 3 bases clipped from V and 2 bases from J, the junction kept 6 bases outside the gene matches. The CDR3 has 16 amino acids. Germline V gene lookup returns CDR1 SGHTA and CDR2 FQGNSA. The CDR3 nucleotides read TGTGCCAGCAGCTTGCTGCTAGCGGGACACACAGATACGCAGTATTTT. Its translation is CASSLLLAGHTDTQYF.

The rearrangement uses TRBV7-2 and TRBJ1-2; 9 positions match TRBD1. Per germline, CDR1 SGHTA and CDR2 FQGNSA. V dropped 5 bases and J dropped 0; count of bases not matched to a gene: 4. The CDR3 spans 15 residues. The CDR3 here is CASSKGQGANYGYTF. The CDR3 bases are TGTGCCAGCAGCAAGGGACAGGGCGCTAACTATGGCTACACCTTC.